This T cell receptor (beta chain) was captured in a study of blood T cells in healthy people across ages. On this clonotype itself: The antigen remains undetermined.

Study-level results: In older individuals, TCR beta diversity per million T cells was lower, falling roughly linearly with age. Diversity was higher, and naive CD4+ cells more numerous, in long-lived donors than in aged donors. Shifts in expanded clonotypes may have been confounded by donor CMV status, which was unknown.

Alongside a J-beta primer mix, a sample-barcoded 5' primer served in a second PCR lasting about 7 to 12 cycles. TCRdb reprocessed the 5' RACE reads with MiXCR, giving one entry per CDR3 protein. The sample lists fewer than 800,000 distinct CDR3 sequences; around 25% were seen once. With 6 bases removed from V and 10 bases from J, the gap between germline ends came to 13 bases. Germline V gene lookup returns CDR1 SQVTM and CDR2 ANQGSEA. The CDR3 extends over 11 amino acids. These data also featured in a second study, about T cells of mothers and their children. According to that study: Both sample barcodes and 2-4 random nucleotides came from the M1S primer of the second PCR.

The sequence derives from a boy aged 5-17 years in good health. Sequenced: blood. This sequence joins TRBV29-1 and TRBJ2-1; D not certain. Here the CDR3 reads CSVSVAAEQFF. The DNA for the CDR3 is TGCAGCGTCAGCGTAGCCGCGGAGCAGTTCTTC.